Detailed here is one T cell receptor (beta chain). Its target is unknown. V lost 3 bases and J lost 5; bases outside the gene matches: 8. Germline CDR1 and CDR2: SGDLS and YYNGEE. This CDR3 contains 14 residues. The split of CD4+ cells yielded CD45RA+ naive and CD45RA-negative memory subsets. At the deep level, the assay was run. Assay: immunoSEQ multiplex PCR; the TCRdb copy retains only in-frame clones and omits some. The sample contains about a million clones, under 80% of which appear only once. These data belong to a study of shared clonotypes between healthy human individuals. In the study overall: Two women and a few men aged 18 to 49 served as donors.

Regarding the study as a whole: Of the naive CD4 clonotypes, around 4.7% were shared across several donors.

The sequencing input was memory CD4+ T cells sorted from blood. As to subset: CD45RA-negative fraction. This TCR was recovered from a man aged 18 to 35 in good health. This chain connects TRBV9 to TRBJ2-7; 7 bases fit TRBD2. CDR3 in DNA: TGTGCCAGCAGCGGAGGGAGGGCGTACCACGAGCAGTACTTC. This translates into CASSGGRAYHEQYF.